This T cell receptor beta chain was identified during a study of blood T cell repertoires in COVID-19. Overall study: Some COVID-19 samples were acute and others convalescent; all came from the United States, Italy and Spain. Sources were T cells, B-cell-depleted T cells, or PBMCs; the material itself was cDNA or gDNA.

In Seattle, patients joined the study during active infection and were tracked longitudinally. Details on this clone: Relative to the germline gene, one junction end is altered; a read error may explain this.

Authors' data handling: Reference gene primer amplification in the assay estimated nucleated cell counts. This table comes from immunoSEQ multiplex PCR, and its TCRdb copy is limited to in-frame clones, with some not included. That table furnishes V, J and clone size, whereas the DNA furnished D and trimming. Here the sample spans about 370,000 clones, approximately 88% being singletons. CDR1 and CDR2 from the germline V gene are PRHDT and FYEKMQ (reference sequence). CDR3 length equals 17 residues. The sequence was collected from a woman in her thirties with COVID-19, enrolled during active disease. Material: peripheral blood. The V gene is TRBV13, the J gene TRBJ1-3, with a weak D call TRBD1 (5 bases). CDR3 region: CASSLEFWGGSGNTIYF. The DNA for the CDR3 is TGTGCTAGCAGCTTGGAATTCTGGGGGGGTTCTGGAAACACCATATATTTT.